The clone carrying this T cell receptor beta chain was seen many times. Its specificity is not known. The CDR3 is cut off 3 residues early in the read; its end comes from the germline J gene. The assay was immunoSEQ multiplex PCR, and TCRdb's table has in-frame clones only and misses some. Sampling found fewer than 75,000 clones, none seen once. The data originate from a study of T cell clonality in common variable immunodeficiency. Overall study results and limits: Common variable immunodeficiency TCR beta sequences reportedly had fewer deletions and N-nucleotide insertions.

The CDR3 has 15 amino acids. Germline lookup yields CDR1 SEHNR and CDR2 FQNEAQ (reference sequence). V gave up 3 bases and J gave up 5 bases; unmatched junction bases: 7. The TCR originated in a person between 18 and 75 years old in good health. Sequencing was done on a sample of peripheral blood mononuclear cells. V is TRBV7-9 and J is TRBJ2-5; 9 bases are shared with TRBD1. The sequenced CDR3 bases are TGTGCCAGCAGCTTTCCGGGACAGGGTAGGGAGACC. Its protein product is CASSFPGQGRET. The whole CDR3 protein reads CASSFPGQGRETQYF.